Listed here is a single T cell receptor (beta chain). Methods used by the authors: Nucleated cell number was recorded as an estimate derived from reference gene primer amplification. The assay was immunoSEQ multiplex PCR, and TCRdb's table has in-frame clones only and misses some. Clonal size and the V and J genes are those of that table, whereas D and trimming came from the DNA. The repertoire includes 300,000 to 350,000 clones, 65% to 85% of them detected once, and 2.5% to 3.5% sits in the top ten. CDR1 and CDR2 from the germline V gene are SGHTA and FQGNSA. Trimming at V came to 0 bases and at J to 3 bases, leaving 6 bases not matched to a gene. The CDR3 contains 17 residues. The data belong to a study of blood T cell repertoires in COVID-19. Background on the study: Researchers got acute and convalescent COVID-19 samples from the United States, Italy and Spain. The analysed material was cDNA or gDNA that came from T cells, B-cell-depleted T cells, or PBMCs.

What was sequenced was peripheral blood. This TCR derives from a man aged 25 to 40 with active or convalescent COVID-19. The J gene is TRBJ2-7, the V gene TRBV7-2; 12 bases align to TRBD2. This chain's CDR3 is CASSLARTSGTHYEQYF. CDR3 bases: TGTGCCAGCAGCTTAGCGAGGACTAGCGGGACCCACTACGAGCAGTACTTC.